This T cell receptor beta chain is from a study of shared clonotypes between healthy human individuals. Study outcomes and limitations: Represented diversity, genetic and exposure-history alike, was limited by few donors.

This CDR3 region has 13 residues. Germline CDR1 reads SNHLY; CDR2 reads FYNNEI. The trim removed 7 bases at V and 7 bases at J, leaving 4 bases unmatched. Turning to this clone: The target antigen is unknown.

Using immunoSEQ multiplex PCR, the repertoire was profiled, and TCRdb retains in-frame clones only, with some absent. The sample holds 850,000 to 1,200,000 clones; about 70% are singletons and the top ten take over 1.3%. The sample was memory CD4+ T cells sorted from blood. Subset of the sample: CD45RA-negative fraction. The chain has TRBV2 and TRBJ2-2; 9 bases align to TRBD2. The receptor comes from a man aged 18 to 30 in good health. The CDR3 nucleotides read TGTGCCAGCAAGGGACTAGCTGGCGGGGAGCTGTTTTTT. It yields the protein CASKGLAGGELFF.